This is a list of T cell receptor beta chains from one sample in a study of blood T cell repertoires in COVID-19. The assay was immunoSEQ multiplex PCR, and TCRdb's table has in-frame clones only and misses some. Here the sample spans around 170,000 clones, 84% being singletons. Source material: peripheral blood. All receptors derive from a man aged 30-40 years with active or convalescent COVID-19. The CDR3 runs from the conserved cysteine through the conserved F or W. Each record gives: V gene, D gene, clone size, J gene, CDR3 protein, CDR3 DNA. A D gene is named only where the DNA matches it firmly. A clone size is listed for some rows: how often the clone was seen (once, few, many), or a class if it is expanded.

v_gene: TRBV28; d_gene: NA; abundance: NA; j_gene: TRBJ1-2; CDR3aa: CASRGQNLYGYTF; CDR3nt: TGTGCCAGCAGAGGACAGAACCTCTATGGCTACACCTTC
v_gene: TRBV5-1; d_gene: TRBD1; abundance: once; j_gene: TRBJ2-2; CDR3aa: CASSLTGGAAGELFF; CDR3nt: TGCGCCAGCAGCTTAACAGGGGGCGCGGCCGGGGAGCTGTTTTTT
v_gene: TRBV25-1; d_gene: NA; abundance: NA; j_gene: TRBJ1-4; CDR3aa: CASSDPSRSTNEKLFF; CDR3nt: TGTGCCAGCAGTGACCCGAGCCGTTCGACTAATGAAAAACTGTTTTTT
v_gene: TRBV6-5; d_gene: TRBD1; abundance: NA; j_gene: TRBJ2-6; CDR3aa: CASGTAFSGANVLTF; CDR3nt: TGTGCCAGCGGGACAGCATTCTCTGGGGCCAACGTCCTGACTTTC
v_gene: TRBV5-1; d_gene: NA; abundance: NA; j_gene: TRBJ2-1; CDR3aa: CASTISQGGGEQFF; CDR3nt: TGCGCCAGCACCATCTCACAAGGAGGGGGCGAGCAGTTCTTC
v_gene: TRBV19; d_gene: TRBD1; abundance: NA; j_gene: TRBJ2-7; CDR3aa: CASAHRDRQYEQYF; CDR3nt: TGTGCCAGTGCCCATCGGGACAGACAGTACGAGCAGTACTTC
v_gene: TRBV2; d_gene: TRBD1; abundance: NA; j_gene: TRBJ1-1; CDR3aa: CASRSGTGGFFPEAFF; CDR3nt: TGTGCCAGCAGGTCCGGGACAGGGGGCTTTTTTCCTGAAGCTTTCTTT
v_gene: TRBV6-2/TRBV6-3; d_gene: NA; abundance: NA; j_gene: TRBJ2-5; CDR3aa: CASSYPPEEGWEETQYF; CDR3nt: TGTGCCAGCAGTTACCCGCCGGAGGAGGGTTGGGAAGAGACCCAGTACTTC
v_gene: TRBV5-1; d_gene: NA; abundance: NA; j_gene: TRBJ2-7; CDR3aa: CASSLTGDEQYF; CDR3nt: TGCGCCAGCAGCTTGACGGGGGACGAGCAGTACTTC
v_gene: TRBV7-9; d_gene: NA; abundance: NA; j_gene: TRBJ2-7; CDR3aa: CASSFRESSYEQYF; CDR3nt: TGTGCCAGCAGCTTCAGGGAAAGCTCCTACGAGCAGTACTTC
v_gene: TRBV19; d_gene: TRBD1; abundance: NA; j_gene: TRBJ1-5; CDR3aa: CASSQDRWISVSNQPQHF; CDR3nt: TGTGCCAGTAGTCAGGACAGGTGGATTTCTGTAAGCAATCAGCCCCAGCATTTT
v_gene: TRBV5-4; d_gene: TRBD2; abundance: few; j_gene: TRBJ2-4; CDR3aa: CASSLTSVSSNIQYF; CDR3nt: TGTGCCAGCAGCCTTACTAGCGTCTCGTCAAACATTCAGTACTTC
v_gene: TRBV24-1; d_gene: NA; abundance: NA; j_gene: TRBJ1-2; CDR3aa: CATSDNSANGYTF; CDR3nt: TGTGCCACCAGTGATAACAGTGCAAATGGCTACACCTTC
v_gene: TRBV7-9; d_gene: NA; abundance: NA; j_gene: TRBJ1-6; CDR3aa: CASRGEQLNSPLHF; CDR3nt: TGTGCCAGCAGGGGAGAGCAGTTGAATTCACCCCTCCACTTT
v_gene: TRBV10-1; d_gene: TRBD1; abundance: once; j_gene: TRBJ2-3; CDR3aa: CASSPRDRVLDTQYF; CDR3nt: TGCGCCAGCAGCCCCCGGGACAGGGTCTTGGATACGCAGTATTTT
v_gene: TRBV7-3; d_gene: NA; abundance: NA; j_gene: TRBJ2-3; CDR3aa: CASSSQQGPDTQYF; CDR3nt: TGTGCCAGCAGCTCCCAACAGGGCCCAGATACGCAGTATTTT
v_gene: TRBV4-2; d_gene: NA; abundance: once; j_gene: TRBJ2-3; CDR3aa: CASSQEKADTQYF; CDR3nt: TGTGCCAGCAGCCAGGAGAAGGCAGATACGCAGTATTTT
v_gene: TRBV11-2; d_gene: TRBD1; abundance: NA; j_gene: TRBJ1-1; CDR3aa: CASSPQNRGTEAFF; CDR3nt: TGTGCCAGCAGCCCCCAGAACAGGGGCACTGAAGCTTTCTTT
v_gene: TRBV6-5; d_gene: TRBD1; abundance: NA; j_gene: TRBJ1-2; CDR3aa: CASSLDKGASYGYTF; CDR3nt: TGTGCCAGCAGTTTAGATAAGGGGGCCAGCTATGGCTACACCTTC
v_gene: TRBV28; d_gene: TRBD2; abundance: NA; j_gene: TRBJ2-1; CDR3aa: CASSPPTSDYNEQFF; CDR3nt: TGTGCCAGCAGTCCCCCGACTAGCGATTACAATGAGCAGTTCTTC
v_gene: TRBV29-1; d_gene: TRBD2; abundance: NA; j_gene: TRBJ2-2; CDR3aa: CSVLSRISGSGTGELFF; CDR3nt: TGCAGCGTCCTTTCACGGATCAGCGGGAGCGGCACCGGGGAGCTGTTTTTT
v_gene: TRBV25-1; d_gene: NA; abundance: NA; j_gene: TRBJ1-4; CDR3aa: CASRETAGSEKLFF; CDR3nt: TGTGCCAGCAGGGAGACAGCCGGTAGTGAAAAACTGTTTTTT
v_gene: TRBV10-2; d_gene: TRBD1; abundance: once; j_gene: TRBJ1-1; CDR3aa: CASSTGGRNTEAFF; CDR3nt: TGCGCCAGCAGCACAGGGGGCCGTAATACTGAAGCTTTCTTT
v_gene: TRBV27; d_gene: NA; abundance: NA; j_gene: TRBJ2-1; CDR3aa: CASGTTPPSEQFF; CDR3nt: TGTGCCAGCGGAACGACACCGCCAAGTGAGCAGTTCTTC
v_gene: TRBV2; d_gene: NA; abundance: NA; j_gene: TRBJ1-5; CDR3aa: CASRRLQGRNQPQHF; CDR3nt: TGTGCCAGCAGAAGACTACAGGGCCGCAATCAGCCCCAGCATTTT
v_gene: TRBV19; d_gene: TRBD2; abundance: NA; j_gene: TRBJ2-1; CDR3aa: CASSLGTSGRDEQFF; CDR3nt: TGTGCCAGTAGCCTAGGGACTAGCGGGAGGGATGAGCAGTTCTTC
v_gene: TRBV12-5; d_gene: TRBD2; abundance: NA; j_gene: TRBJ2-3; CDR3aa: CASGLERDSTDTQYF; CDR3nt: TGTGCTAGTGGTTTGGAGCGGGATAGCACAGATACGCAGTATTTT
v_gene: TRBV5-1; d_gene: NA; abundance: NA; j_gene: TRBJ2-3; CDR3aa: CASNARQERTDTQYF; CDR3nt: TGCGCCAGCAACGCCAGACAGGAACGCACAGATACGCAGTATTTT
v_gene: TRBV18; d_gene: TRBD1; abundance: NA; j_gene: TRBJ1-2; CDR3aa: CASSQTGSGYTF; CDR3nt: TGTGCCAGCTCGCAGACAGGGAGTGGCTACACCTTC
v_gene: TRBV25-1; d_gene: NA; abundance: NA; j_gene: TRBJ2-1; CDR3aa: CASTPGAGYEQFF; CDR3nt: TGTGCCAGCACCCCTGGGGCGGGGTATGAGCAGTTCTTC
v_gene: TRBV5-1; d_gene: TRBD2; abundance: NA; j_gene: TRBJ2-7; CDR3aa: CASSSTSGRYEQYF; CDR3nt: TGCGCCAGCAGCTCGACTAGCGGGCGCTACGAGCAGTACTTC
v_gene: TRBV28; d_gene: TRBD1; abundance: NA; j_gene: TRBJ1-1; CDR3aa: CASSSGQRPNTEAFF; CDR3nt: TGTGCCAGCAGTTCGGGACAGCGTCCGAACACTGAAGCTTTCTTT
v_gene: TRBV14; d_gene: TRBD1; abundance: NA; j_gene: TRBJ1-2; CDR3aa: CASSPLVGQGVNYGYTF; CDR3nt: TGTGCCAGCAGCCCATTGGTCGGACAGGGAGTTAACTATGGCTACACCTTC
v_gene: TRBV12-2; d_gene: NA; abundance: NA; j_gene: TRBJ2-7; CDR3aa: CASRLTGEQYF; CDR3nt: TGTGCAAGTCGCCTGACCGGGGAGCAGTACTTC
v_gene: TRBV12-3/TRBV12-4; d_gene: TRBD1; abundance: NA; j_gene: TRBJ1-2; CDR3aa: CASSQTGGAGYTF; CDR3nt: TGTGCCAGCAGTCAAACAGGGGGCGCGGGCTACACCTTC
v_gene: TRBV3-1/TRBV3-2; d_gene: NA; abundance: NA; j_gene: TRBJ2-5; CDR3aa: CASSPLSPGGQETQYF; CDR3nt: TGTGCCAGCAGCCCCTTGTCTCCCGGAGGTCAAGAGACCCAGTACTTC
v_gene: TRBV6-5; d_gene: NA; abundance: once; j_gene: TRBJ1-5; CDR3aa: CASSYSSDSYQPQHF; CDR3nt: TGTGCCAGCAGTTACTCGTCTGACAGCTATCAGCCCCAGCATTTT
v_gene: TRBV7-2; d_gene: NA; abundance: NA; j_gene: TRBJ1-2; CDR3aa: CASSETDSQVYGYTF; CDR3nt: TGTGCCAGCAGCGAGACGGACAGCCAGGTCTATGGCTACACCTTC
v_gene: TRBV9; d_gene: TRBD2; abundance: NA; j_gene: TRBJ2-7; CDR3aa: CASSPSGYYEQYF; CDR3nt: TGTGCCAGCAGTCCTAGCGGGTATTACGAGCAGTACTTC
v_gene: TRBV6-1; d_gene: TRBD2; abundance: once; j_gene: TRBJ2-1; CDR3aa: CASSEAGLAVGNEQFF; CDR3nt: TGTGCCAGCAGTGAGGCCGGACTAGCGGTGGGCAATGAGCAGTTCTTC
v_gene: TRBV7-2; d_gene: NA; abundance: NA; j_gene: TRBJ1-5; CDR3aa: CASSRRGGQPQHF; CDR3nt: TGTGCCAGCAGCAGGAGGGGTGGACAGCCCCAGCATTTT
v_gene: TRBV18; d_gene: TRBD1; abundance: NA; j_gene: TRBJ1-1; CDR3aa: CASWLGQGRNTEAFF; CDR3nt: TGTGCCAGCTGGTTGGGACAGGGGAGGAACACTGAAGCTTTCTTT
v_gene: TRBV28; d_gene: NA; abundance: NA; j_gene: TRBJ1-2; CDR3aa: CASTLGGGGDGYTF; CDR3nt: TGTGCCAGCACCTTGGGGGGAGGGGGAGACGGCTACACCTTC
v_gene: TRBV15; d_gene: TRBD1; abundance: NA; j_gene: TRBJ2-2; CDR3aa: CATSSRVPGQGTGELFF; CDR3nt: TGTGCCACCAGCAGTAGGGTACCGGGACAGGGGACCGGGGAGCTGTTTTTT
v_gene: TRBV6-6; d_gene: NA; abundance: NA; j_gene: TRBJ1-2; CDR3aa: CASSYDPDTNYGYTF; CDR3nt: TGTGCCAGCAGTTACGACCCTGACACCAACTATGGCTACACCTTC